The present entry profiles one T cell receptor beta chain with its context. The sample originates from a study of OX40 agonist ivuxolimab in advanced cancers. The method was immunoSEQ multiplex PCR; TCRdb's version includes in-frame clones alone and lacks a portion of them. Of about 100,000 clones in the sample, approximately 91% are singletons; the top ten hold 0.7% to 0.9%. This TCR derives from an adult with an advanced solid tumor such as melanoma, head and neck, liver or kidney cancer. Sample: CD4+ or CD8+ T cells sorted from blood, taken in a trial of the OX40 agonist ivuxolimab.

The CDR3 sequence is CASSLQPTGWDGYTF. The CDR3 nucleotides are TGTGCCAGCAGTTTACAGCCGACAGGCTGGGATGGCTACACCTTC. The genes are TRBV27 and TRBJ1-2; possibly TRBD1 for D (6 bases). The germline V gene encodes CDR1 MNHEY and CDR2 SMNVEV (reference sequence). The V and J ends lost 2 bases and 6 bases respectively, with 16 bases between them. This CDR3 region has 15 residues.